This T cell receptor beta chain originates from a study of neoadjuvant anti-PD-1 for oral cavity cancer. The time point denotes: after neoadjuvant nivolumab, at surgical resection. The method was immunoSEQ multiplex PCR; TCRdb's version includes in-frame clones alone and lacks a portion of them. The table lists under 8,000 clones, 65% to 70% of them singletons. Germline CDR1 reads LNHDA; CDR2 reads SQIVND (reference sequence). Trimming took 2 bases from V and 2 from J; bases not matched to a gene: 7. The CDR3 has 16 residues. Here the sequenced sample was PBMCs, taken after nivolumab (anti-PD-1) treatment. This clonotype was sampled from a person aged 35 to 85 with oral cavity squamous cell carcinoma. V gene TRBV19 combines with J gene TRBJ1-2; 8 bases map to TRBD1. The CDR3 loop is CASSISGQGKNYGYTF. The CDR3 region has the DNA TGTGCCAGTAGTATATCTGGACAGGGAAAAAACTATGGCTACACCTTC.